The 24 T cell receptor beta chains below were found in one sample sequenced in a study of T cell responses to AZD1222 COVID-19 vaccine. The method was immunoSEQ multiplex PCR; TCRdb's version includes in-frame clones alone and lacks a portion of them. The repertoire includes 150,000 or so clones, about 91% of them detected once, and 1.4% sits in the top ten. The material was peripheral blood, obtained on day 0 of AZD1222 vaccination. These TCRs come from an adult in good health.

The V call is TRBV5-1, the J call TRBJ1-6; 7 nucleotides agree with TRBD1. With 3 bases clipped from V and 8 bases from J, the junction kept 8 bases outside the gene matches. The CDR3 spans 15 residues. Germline values: CDR1 SGHRS, CDR2 YFSETQ. In nucleotides, the CDR3 is TGCGCCAGCAGCTCTGTGACAGGGAGGGATTCACCCCTCCACTTT. Its translation is CASSSVTGRDSPLHF.

The chain carries TRBV20-1 and TRBJ2-3, with TRBD2 matching over 12 bases. Germline-derived CDR1 and CDR2 are DFQATT and SNEGSKA (reference sequence). Unmatched junction bases numbered 14, after V lost 3 bases and J lost 4 bases. This CDR3 has 18 residues. CDR3 region: CSASASGLAGMGPDTQYF. The CDR3 DNA is TGCAGTGCTAGTGCCTCTGGACTAGCGGGGATGGGGCCAGATACGCAGTATTTT.

J is TRBJ2-1 and V is TRBV27; 7 bases line up with TRBD2. The ends lost 6 bases at V and 8 bases at J; junction bases unmatched: 4. The CDR3 spans 12 residues. Germline V gives CDR1 MNHEY, CDR2 SMNVEV (reference sequence). The CDR3 region has the DNA TGTGCCAGCAGCATCAGCGGGGATGAGCAGTTCTTC. This encodes CASSISGDEQFF.

The CDR3 DNA sequence: TGTGCCAGCAGACCTGACAGGACCTACACCGGGGAGCTGTTTTTT. The encoded protein is CASRPDRTYTGELFF. The chain has TRBV7-9 and TRBJ2-2; TRBD1 might be the D (6 bases). This CDR3 is 15 amino acids long. Germline V gene sequence: CDR1 SEHNR, CDR2 FQNEAQ (reference sequence). The germline V and J ends were trimmed by 6 bases and 3 bases, with 14 bases remaining between them.

V usage is TRBV5-5 and J usage is TRBJ2-7; D may be TRBD1 (5 bases). Germline V gives CDR1 SGHKS, CDR2 YYEKEE (reference sequence). The CDR3 spans 14 residues. Trimming removed 7 bases from V and 0 bases from J, with 14 bases in between. CDR3 protein: CASVMGPTSYEQYF. CDR3 nucleotide sequence: TGTGCCAGCGTCATGGGGCCAACCTCCTACGAGCAGTACTTC.

The chain recombines TRBV11-2 with TRBJ2-1; TRBD2 matches 13 bases. V lost 5 bases and J lost 5; bases outside the gene matches: 12. Germline loops: CDR1 SGHAT, CDR2 FQNNGV. The CDR3 runs 18 residues. DNA for the CDR3: TGTGCCAGCAGCACCCCACGTCGAGGGACTAGCGGGAACAATGAGCAGTTCTTC. It translates to CASSTPRRGTSGNNEQFF.

The CDR3, as DNA: TGTGCCAGCAGCTCCGGACAGGGGTACAACACTGAAGCTTTCTTT. Encoded protein: CASSSGQGYNTEAFF. This sequence joins TRBV7-9 and TRBJ1-1; TRBD1 aligns across 9 bases. The germline CDR1 and CDR2 sequences are SEHNR and FQNEAQ (reference sequence). The CDR3 length is 15 residues. V was pared by 4 bases and J by 2 bases, with 5 bases of the junction left unmatched.

This chain connects TRBV14 to TRBJ1-2, with a weak D call TRBD1 (5 bases). The CDR3 has 13 amino acids. V was clipped by 4 bases and J by 6 bases, with 12 bases between them. Germline CDR1 reads SGHDN; CDR2 reads FVKESK. The CDR3 loop is CASSPPGPHGYTF. Written as DNA, the CDR3 is TGTGCCAGCAGCCCCCCGGGACCTCATGGCTACACCTTC. The full variable domain, completed using reference TRBV14 and TRBJ1-2, is EAGVTQFPSHSVIEKGQTVTLRCDPISGHDNLYWYRRVMGKEIKFLLHFVKESKQDESGMPNNRFLAERTGGTYSTLKVQPAELEDSGVYFCASSPPGPHGYTFGSGTRLTVV.

The chain employs TRBV28 and TRBJ1-1; D is undetermined. With 3 bases removed from V and 8 bases from J, the gap between germline ends came to 16 bases. The CDR3 runs to 14 residues. Germline V gene sequence: CDR1 MDHEN, CDR2 SYDVKM. CDR3 sequence (DNA): TGTGCCAGCAGTTTGCAGAATTATTTGGGAGAAGCTTTCTTT. This gives the protein CASSLQNYLGEAFF.

The gene calls are TRBV6-5 and TRBJ2-5, with 11 bases identical to TRBD2. Germline V lookup: CDR1 MNHEY, CDR2 SVGAGI. The V gene end was trimmed by 1 base and the J gene end by 4 bases; junction bases not matched to a gene: 5. CDR3 length: 16 amino acids. The CDR3 nucleotides read TGTGCCAGCAGTTACTTAGCGGGAGGGGCATCAGAGACCCAGTACTTC. Translated, it gives CASSYLAGGASETQYF.

This clone was seen a single time. V usage is TRBV14 and J usage is TRBJ1-1; 7 bases align to TRBD1. V shed 4 bases, J shed 4 bases, and the junction held 3 bases outside the gene matches. This CDR3 has 13 residues. From germline, CDR1 is SGHDN and CDR2 FVKESK. The CDR3, as DNA: TGTGCCAGCAGCCGACAGGGAAGCACTGAAGCTTTCTTT. Protein product: CASSRQGSTEAFF.

The rearrangement uses TRBV6-6 and TRBJ2-7; D remains unclear. Trimming removed 0 bases at V and 0 bases at J, with 6 bases between. CDR1 is MNHNY, CDR2 SVGAGI, per germline (reference sequence). The CDR3 runs 14 residues. Written as DNA, the CDR3 is TGTGCCAGCAGTTACTCGCAGAGCTCCTACGAGCAGTACTTC. Translation: CASSYSQSSYEQYF.

The gene calls are TRBV6-5 and TRBJ1-1; 8 positions agree with TRBD1. V lost 5 bases, J lost 6 bases, and 5 bases stayed unmatched. This CDR3 contains 13 residues. Looked up from germline, CDR1 is MNHEY and CDR2 is SVGAGI. The CDR3 DNA follows: TGTGCCAGCAGTCGGACAGGGTACGCTGAAGCTTTCTTT. Its protein is CASSRTGYAEAFF.

Details on this clone: The sample holds other DNA sequences that translate to the same CDR3. The chain uses TRBV29-1 and TRBJ1-1, with D unclear. Trimming removed 4 bases from V and 5 bases from J, with 11 bases in between. The CDR3 extends over 12 amino acids. In germline, CDR1 is SQVTM, CDR2 ANQGSEA. In DNA form, the CDR3 reads TGCAGCGTTGCCGGTCGAGGGACTGAAGCTTTCTTT. Translating gives CSVAGRGTEAFF.

The rearrangement joins TRBV7-6 to TRBJ1-2; D is ambiguous. Looked up from germline, CDR1 is SGHVS and CDR2 is FNYEAQ. Deletions cut 5 bases from V and 7 bases from J, with 11 bases between. The CDR3 consists of 12 residues. Written as DNA, the CDR3 is TGTGCCAGCAGCCCGGATGGACTTGGCTACACCTTC. This gives the protein CASSPDGLGYTF.

DNA of the CDR3: TGTGCCAGCAGCTTACAACGGACAGGGTCCTACGAGCAGTACTTC. The encoded protein is CASSLQRTGSYEQYF. The rearrangement links TRBV7-2 to TRBJ2-7; 8 bases are a match to TRBD1. Looked up from germline, CDR1 is SGHTA and CDR2 is FQGNSA. V shed 2 bases, J shed 1 base, and the junction held 4 bases outside the gene matches. This CDR3 contains 15 residues.

This chain joins TRBV4-1 and TRBJ2-7, with 7 positions matching TRBD1. CDR1 and CDR2 (germline): MGHRA, YSYEKL. With V trimmed by 1 base and J by 2 bases, 5 bases remained unmatched. This CDR3 contains 15 residues. CDR3 region: CASSQASTGTYEQYF. CDR3 nucleotides: TGCGCCAGCAGCCAAGCCTCGACAGGGACCTACGAGCAGTACTTC.

The V call is TRBV6-6, the J call TRBJ2-7; 11 nucleotides align to TRBD1. Unmatched junction bases numbered 1, after V lost 2 bases and J lost 4 bases. The CDR3 covers 14 residues. Germline V lookup: CDR1 MNHNY, CDR2 SVGAGI (reference sequence). The CDR3 is CASSYGQGAYEQYF. CDR3 sequence (DNA): TGTGCCAGCAGTTACGGACAGGGGGCTTACGAGCAGTACTTC.

V gene TRBV15 combines with J gene TRBJ2-1, with TRBD2 matching over 12 bases. Germline V CDR1 and CDR2: LNHNV, YYDKDF (reference sequence). The CDR3 totals 18 residues. Trimming removed 5 bases from V and 7 bases from J; junction bases left unmatched: 15. The CDR3 coding sequence is TGTGCCACCAGCTGGGAGGGTACCGGACTAGCGGGGAGGAATGAGCAGTTCTTC. It codes for CATSWEGTGLAGRNEQFF. Using reference TRBV15 and TRBJ2-1 for the parts outside the CDR3, the full variable domain is DAMVIQNPRYQVTQFGKPVTLSCSQTLNHNVMYWYQQKSSQAPKLLFHYYDKDFNNEADTPDNFQSRRPNTSFCFLDIRSPGLGDTAMYLCATSWEGTGLAGRNEQFFGPGTRLTVL.

The rearrangement joins TRBV11-2 to TRBJ1-2, with a tentative D call TRBD1 (5 bases). The CDR3 extends over 16 amino acids. Germline CDR1 is SGHAT and CDR2 is FQNNGV. Between the trimmed V and J ends, which lost 1 base and 0 bases, there was a span of 12 bases. The CDR3 loop is CASSLGGILPNYGYTF. The CDR3 bases are TGTGCCAGCAGCTTAGGGGGGATCCTCCCTAACTATGGCTACACCTTC. Combining the CDR3 with reference TRBV11-2 and TRBJ1-2 gives the whole variable domain EAGVAQSPRYKIIEKRQSVAFWCNPISGHATLYWYQQILGQGPKLLIQFQNNGVVDDSQLPKDRFSAERLKGVDSTLKIQPAKLEDSAVYLCASSLGGILPNYGYTFGSGTRLTVV.

This rearrangement joins TRBV5-1 to TRBJ2-2; D is possibly TRBD1 (6 bases). V was trimmed by 6 bases and J by 1 base, leaving 13 bases between them. Germline CDR1 reads SGHRS; CDR2 reads YFSETQ. The CDR3 consists of 15 residues. DNA of the CDR3: TGCGCCAGCAAGGAGGACAGCTTGAACACCGGGGAGCTGTTTTTT. Encoded protein: CASKEDSLNTGELFF.

The chain joins TRBV5-1 to TRBJ2-7, with 7 bases that match TRBD1. The V gene end was trimmed by 0 bases and the J gene end by 2 bases; junction bases not matched to a gene: 5. Germline lookup yields CDR1 SGHRS and CDR2 YFSETQ. This CDR3 is built from 15 residues. Written as DNA, the CDR3 is TGCGCCAGCAGCTTGGTGTCTACAGGGGCCTACGAGCAGTACTTC. Protein product: CASSLVSTGAYEQYF. Supplemented by reference TRBV5-1 and TRBJ2-7, the full variable domain reads KAGVTQTPRYLIKTRGQQVTLSCSPISGHRSVSWYQQTPGQGLQFLFEYFSETQRNKGNFPGRFSGRQFSNSRSEMNVSTLELGDSALYLCASSLVSTGAYEQYFGPGTRLTVT.

V is TRBV5-4 and J is TRBJ2-2, with 10 bases that match TRBD1. The CDR3 contains 14 residues. The germline V gene encodes CDR1 SGHNT and CDR2 YYREEE (reference sequence). V lost 10 bases and J lost 3; bases outside the gene matches: 6. The CDR3 here is CAWAGTGDTGELFF. The CDR3 coding sequence is TGTGCCTGGGCCGGGACAGGGGACACCGGGGAGCTGTTTTTT.

There are a few counts of this clone. The V and J genes are TRBV5-1 and TRBJ2-2; D perhaps matches TRBD1 (5 bases). The CDR3 is 15 residues long. With 3 bases removed from V and 1 base from J, the gap between germline ends came to 10 bases. The V gene's germline CDR1 is SGHRS and CDR2 YFSETQ. CDR3 amino acids: CASSSLDRNTGELFF. Written as DNA, the CDR3 is TGCGCCAGCAGCTCCCTTGACAGGAACACCGGGGAGCTGTTTTTT.